These T cell receptor beta chains were read from a single sample in a study of T-cell reconstitution after alpha-beta-depleted transplantation in children. From the PCR reads, TCRdb called clonotypes with MiXCR, one entry per CDR3 protein. The repertoire has 120,000 or so distinct CDR3 sequences, roughly 23% of them found once; the top ten carry approximately 10%. This specimen consisted of PBMCs, mostly from graft donor cells, obtained 180 days after TCRalphabeta/CD19-depleted stem cell transplant. Receptor source: a male patient aged 2-15 years who had a stem cell transplant for chronic granulomatous disease, so the T cells may come from the graft donor. The CDR3 runs from the conserved cysteine through the conserved F or W. D genes are given only for firm matches. Size values are once, few and many counts, or a class for expanded clones, and some rows have none.

abundance	v_gene	d_gene	j_gene	CDR3nt	CDR3aa
few	TRBV5-1	NA	TRBJ2-2	TGCGCCAGCAGCTTCGTTTTGACTGGACCGAGCACCGGGGAGCTGTTTTTT	CASSFVLTGPSTGELFF
NA	TRBV20-1	NA	TRBJ2-1	TGCAGTGCTAGAGGGGGTGTGTCTCCTGAGCAGTTCTTC	CSARGGVSPEQFF
many	TRBV2	NA	TRBJ2-1	TGTGCCAGCAGTGTTGGGGGGAGACCCGGAGAGGGTGAGCAGTTCTTC	CASSVGGRPGEGEQFF
NA	TRBV29-1	TRBD1	TRBJ1-1	TGCAGCGCATCCCACAGGGGGCAGGCTGAAGCTTTCTTT	CSASHRGQAEAFF
few	TRBV19	NA	TRBJ2-3	TGTGCCAGTAGTATAGGGTCCGTGACCGGTGTGGATACGCAGTATTTT	CASSIGSVTGVDTQYF
NA	TRBV12-3/TRBV12-4	NA	TRBJ1-4	TGTGCCAGCAGCTTGAATGAAAAACTGTTTTTT	CASSLNEKLFF
NA	TRBV3-1	NA	TRBJ2-5	TGTGCCTCCACCCAAGATTGGGTAGCGGTTAACGAAGAGACCCAGTACTTC	CASTQDWVAVNEETQYF
many	TRBV12-3/TRBV12-4	TRBD1	TRBJ2-7	TGTGCCAGCAGCCGAAGGACAGGAAAGGGTATCGACGAGCAGTACTTC	CASSRRTGKGIDEQYF
NA	TRBV28	TRBD2	TRBJ2-1	TGTGCCAGCAAACACGGGAGGACTTACAATGAGCAGTTCTTC	CASKHGRTYNEQFF
NA	TRBV5-1	TRBD1	TRBJ2-7	TGCGCCAGCAGCTTGGTTGGACAGGGGGCGTCTGAGCAGTACTTC	CASSLVGQGASEQYF
NA	TRBV19	NA	TRBJ2-7	TGTGCCAGTAGTATGGGTCAGGGGCTCTTCTCCTACGAGCAGTACTTC	CASSMGQGLFSYEQYF
many	TRBV5-1	NA	TRBJ1-5	TGCGCCAGGTTTCGGGCAGGTCCAAATCAGCCCCAGCATTTT	CARFRAGPNQPQHF
many	TRBV7-9	NA	TRBJ2-3	TGTGCCAGCAGTCGAGGCAGGACCAGCACAGATACGCAGTATTTT	CASSRGRTSTDTQYF
NA	TRBV7-6	NA	TRBJ2-1	TGTGCCAGCAGCTCCCCGTATGCGCAACAAAATGAGCAGTTCTTC	CASSSPYAQQNEQFF
many	TRBV12-3/TRBV12-4	TRBD1	TRBJ2-7	TGTGCCAGCACAAGACAGGGGGTTCCTTACGAGCAGTACTTC	CASTRQGVPYEQYF
few	TRBV29-1	NA	TRBJ2-2	TGCAGCGCCGGCAGGACCTCGAGCACCGGGGAGCTGTTTTTT	CSAGRTSSTGELFF
many	TRBV20-1	NA	TRBJ1-4	TGCAGTGCTAGGAAAGTCGGGACCGAAAAACTGTTTTTT	CSARKVGTEKLFF
NA	TRBV5-1	TRBD1	TRBJ1-4	TGCGCCAGCAGCAGTCGGGACAGTAGAGAAAAACTGTTTTTT	CASSSRDSREKLFF
few	TRBV24-1	TRBD1	TRBJ2-5	TGTGCCACCAGTGATGGACAGGGGCAAGAGACCCAGTACTTC	CATSDGQGQETQYF
many	TRBV20-1	NA	TRBJ1-5	TGCAGTGCTAGAGGATGGAGGGACAATCAGCCCCAGCATTTT	CSARGWRDNQPQHF
NA	TRBV7-6	TRBD1	TRBJ2-7	TGTGCCAGCAGCTTAGGGGACAGGGGCTACGAGCAGTACTTC	CASSLGDRGYEQYF
many	TRBV12-3/TRBV12-4	TRBD1	TRBJ2-7	TGTGCCAGCAGTCCTGACAGGGGCCGGTTTGAGTTC	CASSPDRGRFEF
many	TRBV28	TRBD2	TRBJ2-1	TGTGCCAGCAGTGTGACTAGCGGGAGGAAATTTGAGCAGTTCTTC	CASSVTSGRKFEQFF
many	TRBV20-1	TRBD2	TRBJ2-1	TGCAGTGCTAGAGCTATAGCGGGTGATACTTACAATGAGCAGTTCTTC	CSARAIAGDTYNEQFF
NA	TRBV29-1	TRBD2	TRBJ2-3	TGCAGCGTTGAAGATCCCGGACTAGCGGGGGGCACAGATACGCAGTATTTT	CSVEDPGLAGGTDTQYF
many	TRBV9	NA	TRBJ2-2	TGTGCCAGCAGCGTAGCAGGGATCAGGGAGCTGTTTTTT	CASSVAGIRELFF
few	TRBV27	TRBD2	TRBJ2-1	TGTGCCAGCAGCTCAGGGGCTAGCGGGTACAATGAGCAGTTCTTC	CASSSGASGYNEQFF
many	TRBV16	NA	TRBJ1-1	TGTGCCAGCAGCCACCGGCAGCTAAACACTGAAGCTTTCTTT	CASSHRQLNTEAFF
few	TRBV7-2	TRBD1	TRBJ2-3	TGTGCCAGCAGCTCGACAGGGGGCGCAGATACGCAGTATTTT	CASSSTGGADTQYF
NA	TRBV20-1	TRBD2	TRBJ2-1	TGCAGTGCTAGGAAAATGCGGGAGGGCCGTAATGAGCAGTTCTTC	CSARKMREGRNEQFF
NA	TRBV5-5	NA	TRBJ1-2	TGTGCCAGCAGCCGGGGGATGGGAGATGGCTACACCTTC	CASSRGMGDGYTF
many	TRBV12-3/TRBV12-4	NA	TRBJ2-2	TGTGCCAGCAGTTTAAGAGTGGGGGTCGGGGGAAACACCGGGGAGCTGTTTTTT	CASSLRVGVGGNTGELFF
many	TRBV6-5	TRBD1	TRBJ1-6	TGTGCCAGCAGTACCCGACAGGGGAATTCACCCCTCCACTTT	CASSTRQGNSPLHF
many	TRBV15	TRBD2	TRBJ2-1	TGTGCCACCAGCAGAGATCTAAGCCTGGGAGCGGGAGGGCTGTACCATGAGCAGTTCTTC	CATSRDLSLGAGGLYHEQFF
NA	TRBV12-3/TRBV12-4	NA	TRBJ2-1	TGTGCCAGCAGTGAAACCGGGACCCCTTACCATGAGCAGTTCTTC	CASSETGTPYHEQFF
NA	TRBV7-2	TRBD1	TRBJ2-5	TGTGCCAGCAGTCCTACTGGACAGGGGGTTACGAAGACCCAGTACTTC	CASSPTGQGVTKTQYF
NA	TRBV29-1	NA	TRBJ2-5	TGCAGCGTTGCGGGGGCAGAGACCCAGTACTTC	CSVAGAETQYF
NA	TRBV9	NA	TRBJ2-3	TGTGCCAGCAGCCCCAGGGGAAGCACAGATACGCAGTATTTT	CASSPRGSTDTQYF
NA	TRBV4-2	TRBD1	TRBJ2-1	TGTGCCAGCAGCCAAAACTTGGGACAGGGGGTTTGGAATGAGCAGTTCTTC	CASSQNLGQGVWNEQFF
many	TRBV20-1	NA	TRBJ2-1	TGCAGTGCACTCAGGAGTCCTGGGGACAATGAGCAGTTCTTC	CSALRSPGDNEQFF
few	TRBV20-1	NA	TRBJ2-3	TGCAGTGCCGCGGACTCTACCTTCACAGATACGCAGTATTTT	CSAADSTFTDTQYF
many	TRBV20-1	NA	TRBJ2-7	TGCAGTGCTAGAGAGGTTGGGGCAGTCCGATCCTACGAGCAGTACTTC	CSAREVGAVRSYEQYF